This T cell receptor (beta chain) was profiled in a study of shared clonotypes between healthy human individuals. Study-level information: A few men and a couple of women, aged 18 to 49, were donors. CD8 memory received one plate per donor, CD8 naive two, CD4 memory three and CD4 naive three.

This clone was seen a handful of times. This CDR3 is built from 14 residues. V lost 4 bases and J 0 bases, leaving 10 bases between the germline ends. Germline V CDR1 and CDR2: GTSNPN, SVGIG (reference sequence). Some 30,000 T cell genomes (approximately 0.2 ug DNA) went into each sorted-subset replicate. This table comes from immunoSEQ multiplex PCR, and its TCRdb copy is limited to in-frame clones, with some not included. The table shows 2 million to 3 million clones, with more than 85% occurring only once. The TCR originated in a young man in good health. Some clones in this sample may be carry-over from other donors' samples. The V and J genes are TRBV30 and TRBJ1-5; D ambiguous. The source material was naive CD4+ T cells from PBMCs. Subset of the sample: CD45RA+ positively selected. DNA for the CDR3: TGTGCCTGGACCGACGGTGATAGCAATCAGCCCCAGCATTTT. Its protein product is CAWTDGDSNQPQHF.